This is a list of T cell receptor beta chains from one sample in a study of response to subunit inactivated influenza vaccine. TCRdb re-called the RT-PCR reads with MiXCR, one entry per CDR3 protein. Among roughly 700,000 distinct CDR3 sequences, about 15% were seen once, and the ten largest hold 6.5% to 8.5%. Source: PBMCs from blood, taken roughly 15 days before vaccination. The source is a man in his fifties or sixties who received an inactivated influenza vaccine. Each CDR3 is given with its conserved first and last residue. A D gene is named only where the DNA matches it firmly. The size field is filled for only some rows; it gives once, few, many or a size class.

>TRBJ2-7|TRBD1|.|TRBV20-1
TGCAGTGCTGGGGACAGGGGTAATTGGGAGCAGTACTTC
CSAGDRGNWEQYF
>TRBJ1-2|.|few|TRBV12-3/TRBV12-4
TGTGCCAGCAGTCGCAGCGGGCCCGGCTATGGCTACACCTTC
CASSRSGPGYGYTF
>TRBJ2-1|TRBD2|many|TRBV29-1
TGCAGCGACAGCGGGGGCTCCTACAATGAGCAGTTCTTC
CSDSGGSYNEQFF
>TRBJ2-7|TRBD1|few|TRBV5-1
TGCGCCAGCAGCGGGGGGACAGGGGGTTTCTACGAGCAGTACTTC
CASSGGTGGFYEQYF
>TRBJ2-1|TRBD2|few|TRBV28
TGTGCCAGCAGTTCCCCGACTAGCGGGAGGCCCGAGCAGTTCTTC
CASSSPTSGRPEQFF
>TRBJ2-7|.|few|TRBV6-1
TGTGCCAGCAGTGAAGAGGGACCCCAGTTAGCCTACGAGCAGTACTTC
CASSEEGPQLAYEQYF
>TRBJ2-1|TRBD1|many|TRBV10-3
TGTGCCATCAGTGAGTCCGGCAGGGGGTGGAACAATGAGCAGTTCTTC
CAISESGRGWNNEQFF
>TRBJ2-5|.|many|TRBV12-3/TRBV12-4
TGTGCCAGCAGCCCCCCGGGGACCAGGCAAGAGACCCAGTACTTC
CASSPPGTRQETQYF
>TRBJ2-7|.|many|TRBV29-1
TGCAGCGTTGAAGTTCCCGGGTCTTCTCGGGAGCAGTACTTC
CSVEVPGSSREQYF
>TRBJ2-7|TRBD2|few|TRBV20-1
TGCAGTGCCCCGAACCAACCGGGACTAGCGGCCTACGAGCAGTACTTC
CSAPNQPGLAAYEQYF
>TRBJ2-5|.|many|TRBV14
TGTGCCAGCAGCCCTGTGAGGGGCCGATACCAAGAGACCCAGTACTTC
CASSPVRGRYQETQYF
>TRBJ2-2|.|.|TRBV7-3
TGTGCCAGCAGCTTAATTGGCGGGTTAGCGAACACCGGGGAGCTGGTTTTT
CASSLIGGLANTGELVF
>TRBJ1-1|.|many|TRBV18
TGTGCCAGCTCAGGACAGAAGAACACTGAAGCTTTCTTT
CASSGQKNTEAFF
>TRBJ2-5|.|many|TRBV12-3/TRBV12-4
TGTGCCAGCAGTTCCGGAGGGTCGGGGAGGACCCAGTACTTC
CASSSGGSGRTQYF
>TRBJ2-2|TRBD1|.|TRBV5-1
TGCGCCAGCAGCGACTACATCCATTCAACAGGGGCCGGGGAGCTGTTTTTT
CASSDYIHSTGAGELFF
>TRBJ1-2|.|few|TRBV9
TGTGCCAGCAGCGGAAGGGACAACAGCTATGGCTACACCTTC
CASSGRDNSYGYTF
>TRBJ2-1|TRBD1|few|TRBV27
TGTGCCAGCAGTTTATCCCAGACAGGGTTGAATGAGCAGTTCTTC
CASSLSQTGLNEQFF
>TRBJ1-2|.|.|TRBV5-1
TGCGCCAGCTGTCTAGGAACAGACGCTTTCTATGGCTACACCTTC
CASCLGTDAFYGYTF
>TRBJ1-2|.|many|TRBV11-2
TGTGCCAGCAGCTTCCTAGGGAATCGAGGCTACACCTTC
CASSFLGNRGYTF
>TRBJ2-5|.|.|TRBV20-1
TGCAGTGCTAGCCGGGCGGGGGCGTGGGAGACCCAGTACTTC
CSASRAGAWETQYF
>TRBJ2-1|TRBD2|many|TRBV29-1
TGCAGCGTTAAGTTGACTAGCGGGAGTTGGAATGAGCAGTTCTTC
CSVKLTSGSWNEQFF
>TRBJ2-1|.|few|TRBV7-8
TGTGCCAGCAGCTACCACAGGTTATTCTCCTACAATGAGCAGTTCTTC
CASSYHRLFSYNEQFF
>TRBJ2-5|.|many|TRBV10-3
TGTGCCATCAGTGAGTCGAGTAGCCCAACCTTAAAAGAGACCCAGTACTTC
CAISESSSPTLKETQYF
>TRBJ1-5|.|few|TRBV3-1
TGTGCCAGCAGCCAAGGAGGATTCAGCAATCAGCCCCAGCATTTT
CASSQGGFSNQPQHF
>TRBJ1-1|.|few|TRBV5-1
TGCGCCAGCAGCCCCGAGGGGGTACGGGCTTTCTTT
CASSPEGVRAFF
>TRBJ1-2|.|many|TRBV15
TGTGCCACCAGCAGAGATCTCGGGGACGGCTACACCTTC
CATSRDLGDGYTF
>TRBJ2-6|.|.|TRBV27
TGTGCCAGCTCCAAGGACGGGCGTGGGGCCAACGTCCTGACTTTC
CASSKDGRGANVLTF
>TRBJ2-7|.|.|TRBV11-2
TGTGCCAGCAGCTTAGGTTTAGCCGCGGGGCAGTACTTC
CASSLGLAAGQYF
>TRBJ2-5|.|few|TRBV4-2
TGTGCCAGCAGCCAAGATCGTAATGGGGAGACCCAGTACTTC
CASSQDRNGETQYF
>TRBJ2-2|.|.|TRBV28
TGTGCCAGCAGAAGTCAGGGGACCACGAACACCGGGGAGCTGTTTTTT
CASRSQGTTNTGELFF
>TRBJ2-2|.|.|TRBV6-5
TGTGCCAGCAGTTACTCCTTGGATCCCGGGGAGCTGTTTTTT
CASSYSLDPGELFF
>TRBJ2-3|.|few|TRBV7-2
TGTGCCAGCAGCGCCAAGTGGGGAGACACGCAGTATTTT
CASSAKWGDTQYF
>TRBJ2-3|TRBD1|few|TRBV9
TGTGCCAGCAGCGACACCCGGGACAGGGGAACAGATACGCAGTATTTT
CASSDTRDRGTDTQYF
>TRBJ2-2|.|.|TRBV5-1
TGCGCCAGCAGCTCGGACGGGCGGAACACCGGGGAGCTGTTTTTT
CASSSDGRNTGELFF
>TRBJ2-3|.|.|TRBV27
TGTGCCAGCAGTTTATCTATCTGGGGCAGGGTGGGGGAATCCCGCACAGATACGCAGTATTTT
CASSLSIWGRVGESRTDTQYF
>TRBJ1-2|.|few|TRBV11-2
TGTGCCAGCAGCCCGGACAGTCACTATGGCTACACCTTC
CASSPDSHYGYTF
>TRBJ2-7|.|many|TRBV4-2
TGTGCCAGCAGCCGGGCCGGGAACGAGCAGTACTTC
CASSRAGNEQYF
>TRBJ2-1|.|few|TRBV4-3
TGCGCCAGCAGCCAAGCGACGGGACGATATGATGAGCAGTTCTTC
CASSQATGRYDEQFF
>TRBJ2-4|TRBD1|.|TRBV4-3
TGCGCCAGCAGCCAAGGGATACAGGGGGCCAAAAACATTCAGTACTTC
CASSQGIQGAKNIQYF
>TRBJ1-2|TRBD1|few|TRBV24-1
TGTGCCACCAGTGATTCCGGGACAGGGGACTATGGCTACACCTTC
CATSDSGTGDYGYTF
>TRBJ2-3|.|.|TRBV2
TGTGCCAGCAGTGTCTTGATGTCGACAGATACGCAGTATTTT
CASSVLMSTDTQYF
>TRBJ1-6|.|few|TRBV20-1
TGCAGTGCTAGAAGGCTTAGAGGGGATCGGACAGCTAATAATTCACCCCTCCACTTT
CSARRLRGDRTANNSPLHF
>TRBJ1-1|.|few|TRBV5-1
TGCGCCAGCAGCTACCAGAAGAACACTGAAGCTTTCTTT
CASSYQKNTEAFF
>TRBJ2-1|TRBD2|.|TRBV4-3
TGCGCCAGCAGCCGCAGGGACTACTGGGATGAGCAGTTCTTC
CASSRRDYWDEQFF
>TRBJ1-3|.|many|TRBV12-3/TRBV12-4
TGTGCCAGCAGTCCCGCCTGGGGCTCTGGAAACACCATATATTTT
CASSPAWGSGNTIYF
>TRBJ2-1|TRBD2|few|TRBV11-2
TGTGCCAGCAGCTCCCAAGGGGAAGCGGGGGGGCTTTACAATGAGCAGTTCTTC
CASSSQGEAGGLYNEQFF
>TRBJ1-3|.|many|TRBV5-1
TGCGCCAGCAGCTTGGTAGCAGGATCTGGAAACACCATATATTTT
CASSLVAGSGNTIYF
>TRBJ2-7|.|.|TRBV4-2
TGTGCCAGCAGCCAAGACGCTTCCCGGAGCTCCTACGAGCAGTACTTC
CASSQDASRSSYEQYF
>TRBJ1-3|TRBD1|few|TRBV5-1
TGCGCCAGCAGCTTGGGAGGACAGGGCCACGCTGGAAACACCATATATTTT
CASSLGGQGHAGNTIYF
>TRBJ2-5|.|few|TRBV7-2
TGTGCCAGCAGCTTAGGGTCGAAGAAAGAGACCCAGTACTTC
CASSLGSKKETQYF
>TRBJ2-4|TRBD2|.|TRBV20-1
TGCAGTGCTAGAGCAGGTAGCGGGGGAGACGTAACCAAAAACATTCAGTACTTC
CSARAGSGGDVTKNIQYF
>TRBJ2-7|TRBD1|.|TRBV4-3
TGCGCCAGCAGCCAAGAGACAGGGGGCCACTACGAGCAGTACTTC
CASSQETGGHYEQYF
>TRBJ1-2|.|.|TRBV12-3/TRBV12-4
TGTGCCAGCAGTTTAGCGCTTTACTCAAACTATGGCTACACCTTC
CASSLALYSNYGYTF
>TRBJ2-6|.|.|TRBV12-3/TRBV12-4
TGTGCCAGCAGTTTTGGCAGGGTATGGTCTGGGGCCAACGTCCTGACTTTC
CASSFGRVWSGANVLTF
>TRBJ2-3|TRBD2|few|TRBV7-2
TGTGCCAGCCGAGAAACTAGCGGGAGACCCGATACGCAGTATTTT
CASRETSGRPDTQYF
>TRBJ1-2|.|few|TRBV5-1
TGCGCCAGCAGCTTGGGGACTATGATCGGCTACACCTTC
CASSLGTMIGYTF
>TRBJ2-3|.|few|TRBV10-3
TGTGCCATCACCGGGGCAGGGGATACAGATACGCAGTATTTT
CAITGAGDTDTQYF